A single TCR beta chain is shown here with its context. The germline V gene encodes CDR1 MDHEN and CDR2 SYDVKM. V shed 5 bases, J shed 0 bases, and the junction held 12 bases outside the gene matches. The length of the CDR3 is 17 residues. Data came from immunoSEQ multiplex PCR; TCRdb stores just in-frame clones and leaves some out. The sample records approximately 83,000 clones, just over 90% being singletons. The sample belongs to a study of control samples from healthy donors and cancer patients. J is TRBJ1-1 and V is TRBV28; the match to TRBD1 covers 7 bases. Specimen: blood. This receptor was identified in a woman aged 25 to 39 in good health. CDR3 in DNA: TGTGCCAGCAGTGCCAGACAGGGCCCGTGGATGAACACTGAAGCTTTCTTT. Amino acids: CASSARQGPWMNTEAFF.